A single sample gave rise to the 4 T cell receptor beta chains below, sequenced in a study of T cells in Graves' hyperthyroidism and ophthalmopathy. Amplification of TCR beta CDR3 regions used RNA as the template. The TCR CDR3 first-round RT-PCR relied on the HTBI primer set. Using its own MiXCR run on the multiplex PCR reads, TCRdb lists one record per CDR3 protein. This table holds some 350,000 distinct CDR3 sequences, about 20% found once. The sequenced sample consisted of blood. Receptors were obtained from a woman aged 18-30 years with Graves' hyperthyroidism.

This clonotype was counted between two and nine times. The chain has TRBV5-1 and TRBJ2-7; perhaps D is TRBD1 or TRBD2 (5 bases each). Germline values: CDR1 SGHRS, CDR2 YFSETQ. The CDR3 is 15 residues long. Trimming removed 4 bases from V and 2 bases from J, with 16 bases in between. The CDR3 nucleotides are TGCGCCAGCAGCCCCGGGGCGGGTTCGGCCTACGAGCAGTACTTC. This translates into CASSPGAGSAYEQYF.

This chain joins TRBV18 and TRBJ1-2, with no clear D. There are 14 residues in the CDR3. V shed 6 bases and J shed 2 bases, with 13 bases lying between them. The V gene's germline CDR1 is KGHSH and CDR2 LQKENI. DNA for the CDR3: TGTGCCAGCTCCGTGGGATCGGCAAACTATGGCTACACCTTC. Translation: CASSVGSANYGYTF.

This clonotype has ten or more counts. The CDR3 loop is CASSDGEGYTF. The DNA for the CDR3 is TGTGCCAGCAGTGACGGAGAGGGCTACACCTTC. This rearrangement joins TRBV12-3 or TRBV12-4 to TRBJ1-2; D is unresolved. V was cut by 5 bases and J by 8 bases, with 9 bases left in between. This CDR3 comprises 11 residues.

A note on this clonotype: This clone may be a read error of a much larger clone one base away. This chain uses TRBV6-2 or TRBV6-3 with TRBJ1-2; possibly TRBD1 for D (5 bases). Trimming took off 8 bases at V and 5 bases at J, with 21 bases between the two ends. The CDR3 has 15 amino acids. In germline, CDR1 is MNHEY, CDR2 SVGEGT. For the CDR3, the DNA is TGTGCCAGCTGCACAGACAGAAAAGGACGGTATGGCTACACCTTC. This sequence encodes CASCTDRKGRYGYTF.